The rows below give T cell receptor beta chains drawn from one sample of a study of vaccination and CD4 T cells after COVID-19. From the PCR reads, TCRdb called clonotypes with MiXCR, one entry per CDR3 protein. The data hold 9,500 to 10,000 distinct CDR3 sequences, with 45% observed a single time. These receptors' targets are unknown. Sequencing input: CD4+ T cells from blood, cultured in vitro. These receptors all come from a human donor who had recovered from COVID-19. Both conserved end residues are trimmed from each CDR3. Size is omitted from some rows. Given values are once, few, many or a class for expanded clones.

few,TRBV19,ASRGPRGNQPQH
.,TRBV7-9,ASSSPGGMDTGELF
.,TRBV12-3/TRBV12-4,ASSRQGIGYT
.,TRBV29-1,SVGGVQETQY
.,TRBV27,ASSRSRTRITDTQY
few,TRBV6-1,ASRGLAEQF
few,TRBV24-1,ATSDLTGGRETQY
.,TRBV29-1,SVGSGVNTEAF
.,TRBV20-1,SAMRGQGALSAF
few,TRBV2,ASNRANYGYT